The subject of this entry is one T cell receptor beta chain. Its antigen specificity is not known. Base-call qualities are not available, and no considerably larger clone is one nucleotide away. The time point label corresponds to: after dendritic cell vaccination, including at tumor progression/relapse. Selection of patients required sufficient residual fresh-frozen tumor tissue and over two years of available survival data. Although molecular status otherwise differed among the glioblastoma patients, no patient had an isocitrate dehydrogenase mutation. PBMC collection took place before vaccination, two weeks after the third vaccination, and at tumor progression if progression occurred. Genomic DNA was extracted with the Qiagen DNeasy Blood extraction Kit. The record originates from a study of glioma-infiltrating T cells after dendritic cell vaccination (dated by TCRdb to the mid-2010s). Background on the whole study: The cohort comprised about 15 glioblastoma patients from Phase I and II dendritic cell vaccination trials, 9 newly diagnosed and 6 with recurrent disease. Patients received autologous tumor lysate-pulsed dendritic cell vaccination between about 2002 and 2012. The vaccine was prepared from monocyte-derived dendritic cells that were cultured for roughly 7 days with IL-4 and GM-CSF and then pulsed overnight with autologous tumor lysate. Patients received three intradermal dendritic cell vaccine injections at biweekly intervals in the arm below the axilla. Deep sequencing of TCR beta CDR3 regions was used to quantify tumor-infiltrating lymphocyte content and compare tumor and blood repertoires in dendritic cell-vaccinated glioblastoma patients. Survival after dendritic cell vaccination was correlated with TCR sequencing metrics, such as TIL content and the overlap between tumor and blood repertoires. Study-wide conclusions, independent of this receptor: The cohort was small and heterogeneous, with few patients having full blood and tumor sets and even fewer initial-recurrent tumor pairs. After dendritic cell vaccination, a higher estimated pretreatment TIL content predicted longer time to progression and overall survival. TCR clonality showed no direct relationship with survival, which suggests that a diverse polyclonal response may be important. The response model built on TCR overlap across three groups was characterized as speculative, with prospective validation still needed.

The immunoSEQ assay amplified TCRB CDR3 regions from approximately 2 micrograms of genomic DNA, or from all available DNA when less than that amount was available. For multiplex PCR, 60 forward primers for TCR V beta segments and 13 reverse primers for J beta segments were used. To estimate the number of reads per starting template, synthetic control templates were added to each sample at limiting dilution. The Illumina HiSeq System generated 87 bp sequencing reads. Per the source publication's procedure: PCR and sequencing errors were removed by a nearest neighbor algorithm that merged closely related sequences. TCR overlap was defined as the percentage of unique tumor TCR beta sequences that were also found in the peripheral blood of the same patient. TCRdb retrieved this table from immuneACCESS and kept in-frame rearrangements only. Not all clones are present; in checked studies, unresolved V genes account for under half, and no reason is known for the remainder. That table is the source of V, J and clone size, and D and trimming were worked out from the DNA. Here the sample has more than 95,000 clones; around 91% occur a single time. 2.7% of the sample is in the top ten clones.

Including cysteine and phenylalanine, the CDR3 has 13 amino acids. Only the CDR3 portion is preserved as DNA: 39 bases, with reading frame beginning at the first base. CDR1 and CDR2 were assigned from the germline V gene (reference sequence) as GTSNPN and SVGIG. Between the V and J ends, shortened by 4 bases and 1 base respectively, the junction contains 10 bases. The input for sequencing was blood, taken after dendritic cell vaccination. This TCR came from a human donor with glioblastoma. Rearrangement joined TRBV30 to TRBJ2-5; the D gene is perhaps TRBD2, from 6 matching bases. The CDR3 region: CAWKTRTQETQYF. The sequenced DNA: TGTGCCTGGAAGACTAGGACCCAAGAGACCCAGTACTTC.